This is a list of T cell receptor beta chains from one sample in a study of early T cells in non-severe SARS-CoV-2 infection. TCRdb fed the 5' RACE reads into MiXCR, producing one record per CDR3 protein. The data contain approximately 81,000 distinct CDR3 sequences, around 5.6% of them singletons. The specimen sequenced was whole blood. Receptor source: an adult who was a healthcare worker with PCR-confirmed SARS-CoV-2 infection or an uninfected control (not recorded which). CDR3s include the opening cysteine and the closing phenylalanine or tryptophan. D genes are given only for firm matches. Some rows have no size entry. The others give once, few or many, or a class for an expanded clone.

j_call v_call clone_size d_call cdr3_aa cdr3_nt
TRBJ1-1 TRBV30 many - CAWSEMGNTEAFF TGTGCCTGGAGTGAAATGGGGAACACTGAAGCTTTCTTT
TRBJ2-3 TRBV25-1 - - CASSGLGLGPSADTQYF TGTGCCAGCAGTGGCCTCGGTCTAGGACCTTCGGCAGATACGCAGTATTTT
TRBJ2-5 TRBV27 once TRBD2 CASRGEGGLAGETQYF TGTGCCAGCAGAGGGGAAGGCGGACTAGCGGGAGAGACCCAGTACTTC
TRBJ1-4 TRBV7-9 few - CASSLRTGTNEKLFF TGTGCCAGCAGCCTACGGACGGGCACTAATGAAAAACTGTTTTTT
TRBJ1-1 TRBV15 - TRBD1 CATRPRQGAFEAFF TGTGCCACCAGACCTCGACAGGGGGCCTTTGAAGCTTTCTTT
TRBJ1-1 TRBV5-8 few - CASTWTSTEAFF TGTGCCAGCACCTGGACCTCCACTGAAGCTTTCTTT
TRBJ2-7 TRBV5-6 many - CASSLQGPNYYEQYF TGTGCCAGCAGCTTACAGGGCCCCAATTACTACGAGCAGTACTTC
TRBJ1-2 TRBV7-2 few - CASSPKTANYGYTF TGTGCCAGCAGCCCAAAGACGGCTAACTATGGCTACACCTTC
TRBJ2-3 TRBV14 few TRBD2 CASSQDATSGRHTQYF TGTGCCAGCAGCCAAGATGCCACTAGCGGGAGACATACGCAGTATTTT
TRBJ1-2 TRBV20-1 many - CSGSRGGIYGYTF TGCAGTGGCAGTCGAGGGGGGATCTATGGCTACACCTTC
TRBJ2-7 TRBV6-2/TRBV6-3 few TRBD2 CASSYLAGSHEQYF TGTGCCAGCAGTTACTTAGCGGGAAGCCACGAGCAGTACTTC
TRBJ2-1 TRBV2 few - CASRILDFEQFF TGTGCCAGCAGGATACTGGACTTCGAGCAGTTCTTC
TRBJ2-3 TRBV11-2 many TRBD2 CASSLSGGLDTQYF TGTGCCAGCAGCTTGAGCGGGGGGTTAGATACGCAGTATTTT
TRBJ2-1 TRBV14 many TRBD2 CASSQDRTSGSNEQFF TGTGCCAGCAGCCAAGACCGGACTAGCGGGAGCAATGAGCAGTTCTTC
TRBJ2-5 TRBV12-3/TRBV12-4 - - CASSSRGTGVETQYF TGTGCCAGCAGTTCACGGGGGACGGGGGTAGAGACCCAGTACTTC
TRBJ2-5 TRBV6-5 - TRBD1 CASSRDRRGSETQYF TGTGCCAGCAGTCGGGACAGGAGGGGATCAGAGACCCAGTACTTC
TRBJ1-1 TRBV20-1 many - CSARDPTGFGTEAFF TGCAGTGCTAGAGATCCTACCGGATTTGGCACTGAAGCTTTCTTT
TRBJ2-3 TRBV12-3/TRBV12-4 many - CASSPDSSSTDTQYF TGTGCCAGCAGCCCCGACTCCTCTAGCACAGATACGCAGTATTTT
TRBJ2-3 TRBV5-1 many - CATAVWGTDTQYF TGCGCCACCGCCGTGTGGGGCACAGATACGCAGTATTTT
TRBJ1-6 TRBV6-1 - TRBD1 CASSAPSRGIDSPLHF TGTGCCAGCAGTGCCCCAAGCAGGGGGATAGATTCACCCCTCCACTTT
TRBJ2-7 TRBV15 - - CATSRDQGSYEQYF TGTGCCACCAGCAGAGATCAGGGTTCCTACGAGCAGTACTTC
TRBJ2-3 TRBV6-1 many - CASRALGLGTTDTQYF TGTGCCAGCAGGGCCCTAGGTCTGGGGACGACAGATACGCAGTATTTT
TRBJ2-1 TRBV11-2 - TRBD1 CASSPPGQGSLEGNEQFF TGTGCCAGCAGCCCCCCGGGACAGGGCAGTCTTGAAGGCAATGAGCAGTTCTTC
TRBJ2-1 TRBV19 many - CASRDRVMYNEQFF TGTGCCAGTAGAGACCGGGTGATGTACAATGAGCAGTTCTTC
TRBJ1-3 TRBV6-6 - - CASSYSGPGAGNTIYF TGTGCCAGCAGTTACTCGGGGCCAGGGGCAGGAAACACCATATATTTT
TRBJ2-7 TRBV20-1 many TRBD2 CSAGTSGRLYEQYF TGCAGTGCTGGGACTAGCGGACGACTTTACGAGCAGTACTTC
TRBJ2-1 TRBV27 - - CASSREGRLEYNEQFF TGTGCCAGCAGTCGTGAGGGACGGCTAGAGTACAATGAGCAGTTCTTC
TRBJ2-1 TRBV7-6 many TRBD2 CASSGGVFEQFF TGTGCCAGCAGCGGGGGGGTGTTTGAGCAGTTCTTC
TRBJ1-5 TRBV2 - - CASSEAREQPQHF TGTGCCAGCAGTGAAGCACGGGAACAGCCCCAGCATTTT
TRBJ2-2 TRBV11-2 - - CASSPPKGNTGELFF TGTGCCAGCAGCCCCCCCAAGGGGAACACCGGGGAGCTGTTTTTT
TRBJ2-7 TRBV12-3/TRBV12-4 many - CASSRGLGAYEQYF TGTGCCAGCAGCCGCGGACTGGGGGCCTACGAGCAGTACTTC
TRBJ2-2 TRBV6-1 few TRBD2 CASSGLAGVVSGELFF TGTGCCAGCAGCGGACTAGCGGGAGTCGTCTCCGGGGAGCTGTTTTTT
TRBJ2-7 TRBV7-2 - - CASSLEGRAYEQYF TGTGCCAGCAGCTTAGAAGGCAGGGCTTACGAGCAGTACTTC
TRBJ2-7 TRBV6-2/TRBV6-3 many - CASNYGGTYEQYF TGTGCCAGCAACTATGGCGGAACCTACGAGCAGTACTTC
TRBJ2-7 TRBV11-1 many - CASSLRGNPTYEQYF TGTGCCAGCAGCTTACGCGGGAATCCAACCTACGAGCAGTACTTC
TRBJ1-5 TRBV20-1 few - CSAAWGGPNQPQHF TGCAGTGCAGCTTGGGGAGGGCCCAATCAGCCCCAGCATTTT
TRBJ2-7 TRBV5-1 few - CASTSGGNEQYF TGCGCCAGCACCTCTGGGGGGAACGAGCAGTACTTC
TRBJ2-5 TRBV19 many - CASSQSPLSQETQYF TGTGCCAGTAGCCAGTCCCCACTCAGCCAAGAGACCCAGTACTTC
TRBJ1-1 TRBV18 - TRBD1 CASSPGQGQEAFF TGTGCCAGCTCACCGGGACAGGGGCAAGAAGCTTTCTTT